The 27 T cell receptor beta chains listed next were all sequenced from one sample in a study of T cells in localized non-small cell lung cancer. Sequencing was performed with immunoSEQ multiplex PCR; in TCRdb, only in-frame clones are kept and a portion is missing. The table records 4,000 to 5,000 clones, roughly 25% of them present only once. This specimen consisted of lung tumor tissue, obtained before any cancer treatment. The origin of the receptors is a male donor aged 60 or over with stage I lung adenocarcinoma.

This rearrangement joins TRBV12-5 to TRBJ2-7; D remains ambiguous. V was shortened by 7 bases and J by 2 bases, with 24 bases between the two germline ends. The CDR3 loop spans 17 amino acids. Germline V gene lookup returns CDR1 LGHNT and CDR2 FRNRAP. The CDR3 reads CASARTPPATDTYEQYF. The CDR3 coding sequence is TGTGCTAGTGCCAGAACCCCTCCGGCGACGGATACCTACGAGCAGTACTTC.

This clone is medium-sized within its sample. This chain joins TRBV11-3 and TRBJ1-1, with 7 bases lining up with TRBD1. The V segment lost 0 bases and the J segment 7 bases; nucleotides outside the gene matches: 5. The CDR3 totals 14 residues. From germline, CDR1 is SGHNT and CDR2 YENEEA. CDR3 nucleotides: TGTGCCAGCAGCTTAGAAGGGGGCCCGGATGAAGCTTTCTTT. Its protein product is CASSLEGGPDEAFF.

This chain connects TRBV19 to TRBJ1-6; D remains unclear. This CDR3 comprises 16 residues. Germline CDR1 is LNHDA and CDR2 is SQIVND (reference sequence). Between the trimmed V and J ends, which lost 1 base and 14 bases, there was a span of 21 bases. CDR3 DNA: TGTGCCAGTAGTATAGCTCTGACTGCCGATCGATCAACCCTCCACTTT. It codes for CASSIALTADRSTLHF. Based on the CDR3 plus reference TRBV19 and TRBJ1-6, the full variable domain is DGGITQSPKYLFRKEGQNVTLSCEQNLNHDAMYWYRQDPGQGLRLIYYSQIVNDFQKGDIAEGYSVSREKKESFPLTVTSAQKNPTAFYLCASSIALTADRSTLHFGNGTRLTVT.

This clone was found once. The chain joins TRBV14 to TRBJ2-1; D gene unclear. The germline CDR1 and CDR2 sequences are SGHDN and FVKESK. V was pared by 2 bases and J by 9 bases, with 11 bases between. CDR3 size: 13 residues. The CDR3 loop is CASSQTNFGEQFF. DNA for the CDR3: TGTGCCAGCAGCCAAACAAATTTTGGTGAGCAGTTCTTC.

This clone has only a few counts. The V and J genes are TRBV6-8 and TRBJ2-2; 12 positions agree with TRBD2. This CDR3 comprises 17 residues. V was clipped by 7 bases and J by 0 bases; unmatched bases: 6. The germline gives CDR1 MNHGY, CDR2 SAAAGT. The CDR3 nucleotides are TGTGCCAGCACAGTGACTAGCGGGGGCGCGAACACCGGGGAGCTGTTTTTT. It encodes CASTVTSGGANTGELFF.

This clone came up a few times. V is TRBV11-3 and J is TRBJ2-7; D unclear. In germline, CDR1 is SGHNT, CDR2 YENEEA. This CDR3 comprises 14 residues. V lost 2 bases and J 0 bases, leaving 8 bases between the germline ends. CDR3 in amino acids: CASSLSQSSYEQYF. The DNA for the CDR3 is TGTGCCAGCAGCTTATCACAGAGCTCCTACGAGCAGTACTTC.

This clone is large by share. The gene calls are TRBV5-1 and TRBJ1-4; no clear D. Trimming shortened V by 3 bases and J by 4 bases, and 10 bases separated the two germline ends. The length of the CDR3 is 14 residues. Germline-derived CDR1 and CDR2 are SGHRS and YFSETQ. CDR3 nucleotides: TGCGCCAGCAGCTGTGTAAGGCATAATGAAAAACTGTTTTTT. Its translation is CASSCVRHNEKLFF.

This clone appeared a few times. The CDR3 reads CASSLGGGDYGYTF. CDR3 nucleotides: TGCGCCAGCAGCTTAGGAGGGGGCGACTATGGCTACACCTTC. V is TRBV5-1 and J is TRBJ1-2; 7 bases map to TRBD1. Trimming removed 2 bases from V and 3 bases from J; junction bases left unmatched: 4. Germline assignment: CDR1 SGHRS and CDR2 YFSETQ. The CDR3 loop spans 14 amino acids.

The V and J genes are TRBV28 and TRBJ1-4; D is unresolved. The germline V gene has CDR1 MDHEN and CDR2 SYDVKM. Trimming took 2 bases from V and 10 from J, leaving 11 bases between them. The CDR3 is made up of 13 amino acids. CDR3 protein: CASSLSRAGKLFF. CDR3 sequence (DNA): TGTGCCAGCAGTTTAAGTAGGGCGGGAAAACTGTTTTTT.

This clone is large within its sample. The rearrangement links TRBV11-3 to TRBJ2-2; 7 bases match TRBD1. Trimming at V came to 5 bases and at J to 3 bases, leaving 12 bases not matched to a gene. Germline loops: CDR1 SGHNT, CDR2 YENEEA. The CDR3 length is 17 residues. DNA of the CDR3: TGTGCCAGCAGCCCTCATAGACAGGGCGGAGACACCGGGGAGCTGTTTTTT. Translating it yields CASSPHRQGGDTGELFF.

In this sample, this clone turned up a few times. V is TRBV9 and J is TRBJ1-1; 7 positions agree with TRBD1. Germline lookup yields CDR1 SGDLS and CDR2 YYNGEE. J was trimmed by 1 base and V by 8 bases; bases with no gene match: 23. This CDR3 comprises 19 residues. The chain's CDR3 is CARIVYKGTEYHGNTEAFF. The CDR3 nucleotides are TGTGCCAGGATAGTATATAAGGGGACAGAATATCACGGGAACACTGAAGCTTTCTTT.

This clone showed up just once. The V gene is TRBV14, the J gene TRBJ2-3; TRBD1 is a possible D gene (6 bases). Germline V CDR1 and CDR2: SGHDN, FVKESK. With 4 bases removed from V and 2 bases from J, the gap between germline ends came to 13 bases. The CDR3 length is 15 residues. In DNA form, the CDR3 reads TGTGCCAGCAGCCGTTCTACAGGGATCACAGATACGCAGTATTTT. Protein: CASSRSTGITDTQYF.

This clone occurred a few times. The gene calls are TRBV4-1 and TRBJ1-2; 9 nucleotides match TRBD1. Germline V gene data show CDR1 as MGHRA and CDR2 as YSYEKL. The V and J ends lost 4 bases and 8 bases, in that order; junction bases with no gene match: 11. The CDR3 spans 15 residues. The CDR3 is CASSLIQGARVGYTF. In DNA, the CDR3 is TGCGCCAGCAGCCTCATACAGGGGGCGCGGGTAGGCTACACCTTC.

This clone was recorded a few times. The CDR3 protein is CASSEGPGGYEQYF. CDR3 DNA sequence: TGTGCCAGCAGTGAAGGACCGGGAGGGTACGAGCAGTACTTC. The V gene is TRBV6-1, the J gene TRBJ2-7; 8 bases match TRBD2. The CDR3 has 14 residues. Trimming at V came to 1 base and at J to 4 bases, leaving 3 bases not matched to a gene. Germline V lookup: CDR1 MNHNS, CDR2 SASEGT.

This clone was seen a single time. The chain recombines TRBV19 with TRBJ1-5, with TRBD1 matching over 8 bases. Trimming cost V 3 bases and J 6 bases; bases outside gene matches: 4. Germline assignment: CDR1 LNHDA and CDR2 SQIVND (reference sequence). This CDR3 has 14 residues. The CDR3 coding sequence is TGTGCCAGTAGTATTCAGGGGGCAGGTCAGCCCCAGCATTTT. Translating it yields CASSIQGAGQPQHF. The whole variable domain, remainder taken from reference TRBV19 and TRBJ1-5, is DGGITQSPKYLFRKEGQNVTLSCEQNLNHDAMYWYRQDPGQGLRLIYYSQIVNDFQKGDIAEGYSVSREKKESFPLTVTSAQKNPTAFYLCASSIQGAGQPQHFGDGTRLSIL.

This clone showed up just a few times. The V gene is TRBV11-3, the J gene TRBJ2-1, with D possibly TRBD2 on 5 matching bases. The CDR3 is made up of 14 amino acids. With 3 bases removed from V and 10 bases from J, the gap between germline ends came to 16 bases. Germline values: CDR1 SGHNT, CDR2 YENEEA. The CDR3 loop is CASSFSAADREQFF. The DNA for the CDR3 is TGTGCCAGCAGCTTTAGCGCCGCCGATCGGGAGCAGTTCTTC.

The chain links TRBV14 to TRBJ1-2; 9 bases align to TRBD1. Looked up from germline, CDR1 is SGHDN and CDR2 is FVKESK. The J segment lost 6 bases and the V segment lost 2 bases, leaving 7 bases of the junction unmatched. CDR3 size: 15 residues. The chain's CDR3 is CASSQHPGQGDGYTF. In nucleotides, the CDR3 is TGTGCCAGCAGCCAACATCCGGGACAGGGTGATGGCTACACCTTC.

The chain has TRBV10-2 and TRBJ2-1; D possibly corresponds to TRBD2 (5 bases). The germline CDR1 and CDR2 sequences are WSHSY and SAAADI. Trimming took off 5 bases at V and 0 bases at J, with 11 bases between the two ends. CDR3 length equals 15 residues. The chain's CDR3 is CASSSPRDSYNEQFF. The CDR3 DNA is TGCGCCAGCAGTTCCCCCCGGGACTCCTACAATGAGCAGTTCTTC.

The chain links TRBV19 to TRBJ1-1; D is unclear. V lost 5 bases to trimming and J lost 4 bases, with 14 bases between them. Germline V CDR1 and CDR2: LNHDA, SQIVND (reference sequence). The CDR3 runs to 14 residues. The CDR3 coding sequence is TGTGCCAGTAGTCCACCGGTTGCGGGCACTGAAGCTTTCTTT. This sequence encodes CASSPPVAGTEAFF. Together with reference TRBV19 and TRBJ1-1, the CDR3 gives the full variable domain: DGGITQSPKYLFRKEGQNVTLSCEQNLNHDAMYWYRQDPGQGLRLIYYSQIVNDFQKGDIAEGYSVSREKKESFPLTVTSAQKNPTAFYLCASSPPVAGTEAFFGQGTRLTVV.

CDR3 in DNA: TGTGCCTGGAGTGTCGGGACAGGGAGTCAGCCCCAGCATTTT. This gives the protein CAWSVGTGSQPQHF. The V call is TRBV30, the J call TRBJ1-5, with 9 bases that match TRBD1. The CDR3 has 14 amino acids. CDR1 is GTSNPN, CDR2 SVGIG, per germline (reference sequence). V was clipped by 0 bases and J by 6 bases; unmatched bases: 3.

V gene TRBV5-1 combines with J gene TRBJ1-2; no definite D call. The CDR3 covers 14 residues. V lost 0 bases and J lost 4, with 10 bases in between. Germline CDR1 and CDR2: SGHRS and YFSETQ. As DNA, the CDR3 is TGCGCCAGCAGCTTGGGACACGGAACCTATGGCTACACCTTC. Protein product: CASSLGHGTYGYTF.

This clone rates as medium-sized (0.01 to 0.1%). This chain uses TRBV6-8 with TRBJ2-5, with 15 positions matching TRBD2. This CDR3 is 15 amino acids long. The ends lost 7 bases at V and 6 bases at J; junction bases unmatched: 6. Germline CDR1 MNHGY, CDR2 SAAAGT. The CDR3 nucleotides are TGTGCCAGCAACAAAGGGACTAGCGGGGGGAAGACCCAGTACTTC. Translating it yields CASNKGTSGGKTQYF.

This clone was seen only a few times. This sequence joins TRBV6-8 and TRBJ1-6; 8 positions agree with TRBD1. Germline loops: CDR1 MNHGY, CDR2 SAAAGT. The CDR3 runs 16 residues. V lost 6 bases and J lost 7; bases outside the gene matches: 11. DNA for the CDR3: TGTGCCAGCAGCCCAGGACAGGGAGGACCAAATTCACCCCTCCACTTT. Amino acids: CASSPGQGGPNSPLHF.

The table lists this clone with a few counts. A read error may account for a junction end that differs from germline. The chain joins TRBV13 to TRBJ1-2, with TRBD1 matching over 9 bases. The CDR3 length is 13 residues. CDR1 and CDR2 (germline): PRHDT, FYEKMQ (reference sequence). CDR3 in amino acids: CASSLGQGQGYTF. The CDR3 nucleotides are TGTGCCAGCAGTTTAGGACAGGGGCAGGGCTACACCTTC.

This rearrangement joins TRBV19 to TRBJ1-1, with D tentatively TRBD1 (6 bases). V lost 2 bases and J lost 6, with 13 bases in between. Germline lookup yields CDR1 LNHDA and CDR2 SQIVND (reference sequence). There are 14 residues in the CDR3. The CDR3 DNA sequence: TGTGCCAGTAGTATACCCCCACAGGGCTCTGAAGCTTTCTTT. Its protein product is CASSIPPQGSEAFF.

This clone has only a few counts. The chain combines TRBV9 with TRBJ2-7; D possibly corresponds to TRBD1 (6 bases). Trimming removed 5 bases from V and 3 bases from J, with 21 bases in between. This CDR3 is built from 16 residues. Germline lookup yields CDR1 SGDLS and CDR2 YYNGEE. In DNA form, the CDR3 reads TGTGCCAGCAGTTTAGGACAGTTCGGACCCCGCTACGAGCAGTACTTC. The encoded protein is CASSLGQFGPRYEQYF.

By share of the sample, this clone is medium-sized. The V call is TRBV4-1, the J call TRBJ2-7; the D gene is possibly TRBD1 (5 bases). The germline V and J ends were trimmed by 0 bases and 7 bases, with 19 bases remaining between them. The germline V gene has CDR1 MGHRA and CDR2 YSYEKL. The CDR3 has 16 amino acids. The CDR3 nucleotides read TGCGCCAGCAGCCAAGATAGTCTGGCAGGGTGGATTGAGCAGTACTTC. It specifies CASSQDSLAGWIEQYF.